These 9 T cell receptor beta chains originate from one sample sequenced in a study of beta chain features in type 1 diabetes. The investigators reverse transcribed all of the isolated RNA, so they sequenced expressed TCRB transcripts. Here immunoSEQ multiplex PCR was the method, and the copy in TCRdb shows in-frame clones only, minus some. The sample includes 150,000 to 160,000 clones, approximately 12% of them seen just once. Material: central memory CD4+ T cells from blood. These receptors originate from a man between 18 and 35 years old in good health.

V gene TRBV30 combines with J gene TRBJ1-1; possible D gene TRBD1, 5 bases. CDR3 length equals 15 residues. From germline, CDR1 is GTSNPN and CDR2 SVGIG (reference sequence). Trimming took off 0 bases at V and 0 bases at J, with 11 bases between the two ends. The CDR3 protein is CAWSVFGTVNTEAFF. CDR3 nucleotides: TGTGCCTGGAGTGTATTCGGGACGGTGAACACTGAAGCTTTCTTT.

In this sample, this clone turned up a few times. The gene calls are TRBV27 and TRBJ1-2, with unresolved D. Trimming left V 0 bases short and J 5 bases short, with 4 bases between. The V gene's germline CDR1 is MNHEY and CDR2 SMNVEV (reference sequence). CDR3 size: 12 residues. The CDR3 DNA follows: TGTGCCAGCAGTTTATCGGGGTATGGCTACACCTTC. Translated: CASSLSGYGYTF.

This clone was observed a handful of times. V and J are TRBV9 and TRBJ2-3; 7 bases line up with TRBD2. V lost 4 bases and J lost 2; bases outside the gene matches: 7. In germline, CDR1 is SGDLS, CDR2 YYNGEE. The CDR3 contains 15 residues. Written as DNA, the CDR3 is TGTGCCAGCAGCTTTCAAGCGGGGCCCACAGATACGCAGTATTTT. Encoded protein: CASSFQAGPTDTQYF.

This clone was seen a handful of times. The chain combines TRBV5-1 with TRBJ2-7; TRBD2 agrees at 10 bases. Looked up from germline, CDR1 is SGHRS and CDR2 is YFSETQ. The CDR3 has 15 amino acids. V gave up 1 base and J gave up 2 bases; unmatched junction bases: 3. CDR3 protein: CASSLRLAGAYEQYF. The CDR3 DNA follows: TGCGCCAGCAGCTTGCGTCTAGCGGGAGCCTACGAGCAGTACTTC.

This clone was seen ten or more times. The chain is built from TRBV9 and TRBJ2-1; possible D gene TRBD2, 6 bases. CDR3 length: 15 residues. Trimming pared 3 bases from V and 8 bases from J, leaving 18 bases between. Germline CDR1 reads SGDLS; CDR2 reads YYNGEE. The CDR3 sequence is CASSGGRGVGDEQFF. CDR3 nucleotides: TGTGCCAGCAGCGGAGGACGCGGGGTGGGGGATGAGCAGTTCTTC.

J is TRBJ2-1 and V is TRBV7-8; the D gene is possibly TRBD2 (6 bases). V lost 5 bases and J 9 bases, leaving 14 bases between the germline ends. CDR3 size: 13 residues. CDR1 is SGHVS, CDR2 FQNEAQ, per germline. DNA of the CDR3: TGTGCCAGCAGCATCCCCCTAGCGACTGAGCAGTTCTTC. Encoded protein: CASSIPLATEQFF.

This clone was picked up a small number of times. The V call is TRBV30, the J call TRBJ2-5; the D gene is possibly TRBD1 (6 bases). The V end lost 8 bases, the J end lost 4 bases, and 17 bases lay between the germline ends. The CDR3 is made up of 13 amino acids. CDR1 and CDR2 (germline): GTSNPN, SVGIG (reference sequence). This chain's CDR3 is CARTPTGRETQYF. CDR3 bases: TGTGCCAGGACCCCCACAGGGCGAGAGACCCAGTACTTC.

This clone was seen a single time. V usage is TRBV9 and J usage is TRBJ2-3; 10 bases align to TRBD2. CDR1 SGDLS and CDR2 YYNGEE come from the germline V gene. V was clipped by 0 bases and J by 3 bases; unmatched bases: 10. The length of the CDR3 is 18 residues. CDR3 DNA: TGTGCCAGCAGCGTAGATCCACTATCTAGCGGGAGAACAGATACGCAGTATTTT. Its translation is CASSVDPLSSGRTDTQYF.

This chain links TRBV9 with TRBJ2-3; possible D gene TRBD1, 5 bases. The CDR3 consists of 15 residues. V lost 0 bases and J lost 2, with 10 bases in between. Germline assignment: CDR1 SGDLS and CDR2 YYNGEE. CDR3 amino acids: CASSVAAGITDTQYF. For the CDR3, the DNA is TGTGCCAGCAGCGTAGCGGCAGGGATCACAGATACGCAGTATTTT.